These 3 T cell receptor beta chains were all obtained from the same sample, sequenced in a study of CD8 T cells in ankylosing spondylitis. TCRdb re-called the 5' RACE reads through MiXCR, storing one row per CDR3 protein. The table includes around 130,000 distinct CDR3 sequences, around 9.3% detected once. Sequencing was performed on blood, either unsorted or a sorted T cell fraction (not recorded which). The receptor source for this set is a male donor with ankylosing spondylitis or in good health (not recorded which).

This clonotype was observed many times. The chain couples TRBV5-1 to TRBJ2-3; 7 nucleotides match TRBD2. The germline V gene encodes CDR1 SGHRS and CDR2 YFSETQ. The V and J ends lost 5 bases and 0 bases, in that order; junction bases with no gene match: 9. The CDR3 is 16 amino acids. CDR3 DNA sequence: TGCGCCAGCAGTACCCAGCCCGGGGGGAGCACAGATACGCAGTATTTT. Protein: CASSTQPGGSTDTQYF.

This clonotype has a count of ten or more. V and J are TRBV28 and TRBJ2-7; 8 nucleotides align to TRBD2. There are 15 residues in the CDR3. V gave up 5 bases and J gave up 3 bases; unmatched junction bases: 9. CDR1 is MDHEN, CDR2 SYDVKM, per germline. For the CDR3, the DNA is TGTGCCAGCAGTACAACTAGCGGACCCCACTACGAGCAGTACTTC. Its translation: CASSTTSGPHYEQYF.

This clonotype was seen only a few times. J is TRBJ1-5 and V is TRBV4-2; 7 bases agree with TRBD1. Germline V CDR1 and CDR2: LGHNA, YNFKEQ. Trimming took 2 bases from V and 1 from J; bases not matched to a gene: 8. This CDR3 has 17 residues. The CDR3 bases are TGTGCCAGCAGCCAATTCTTCGAGGGGGCAAGCAATCAGCCCCAGCATTTT. It specifies CASSQFFEGASNQPQHF.